The clone carrying this T cell receptor (beta chain) was counted a single time. The antigen remains undetermined. Regarding treatment: oral pan-JAK inhibitor, 5-10 mg twice daily. This entry belongs to a study of CD8+ T cells in alopecia areata. Reverse transcription of extracted RNA yielded cDNA, which provided the sequencing template. Method: immunoSEQ multiplex PCR; TCRdb's copy keeps in-frame clones and lacks some. Found here are fewer than 250,000 clones, roughly two fifths of them singletons; the top ten hold under 0.55%. Study findings and constraints: Scalp sample sequencing also detects resident alphabeta T cells of normal skin.

Per germline, CDR1 MGHDK and CDR2 SYGVNS. The CDR3 covers 15 residues. The V gene lost 5 bases and the J gene lost 5 bases, with 19 bases spanning the gap. The chain has TRBV25-1 and TRBJ2-7; D is uncertain. Sequencing used CD4+ T cells sorted from blood, obtained at approximately week 30, from a patient treated with tofacitinib. The TCR was taken from a human donor with alopecia areata. The chain's CDR3 is CASSPPLVFSDEQYF. For the CDR3, the DNA is TGTGCCAGCAGTCCTCCTCTCGTATTCAGCGACGAGCAGTACTTC.